One and the same sample provided the 16 T cell receptor beta chains below, sequenced in a study of blood T cells in healthy people across ages. A sample-barcoded 5' primer and a J-beta primer mix were used in a second PCR of about 6 to 12 cycles. From the 5' RACE reads, TCRdb called clonotypes with MiXCR, one entry per CDR3 protein. The table includes over 1,500,000 distinct CDR3 sequences, approximately 40% detected once. The sequenced sample was blood. Receptor source: a human donor in good health.

There are a few counts of this clonotype. The rearrangement uses TRBV2 and TRBJ2-5, with 8 positions matching TRBD2. The germline V gene has CDR1 SNHLY and CDR2 FYNNEI. Trimming at V came to 7 bases and at J to 4 bases, leaving 17 bases not matched to a gene. The CDR3 loop spans 17 amino acids. CDR3 coding DNA: TGTGCCAGCATTACGTCCCCCGGCCGGGAGGGGGTAGAGACCCAGTACTTC. Its translation is CASITSPGREGVETQYF.

This chain links TRBV6-5 with TRBJ2-2; possibly TRBD1 for D (5 bases). Looked up from germline, CDR1 is MNHEY and CDR2 is SVGAGI. Trimming took 7 bases from V and 6 from J, leaving 9 bases between them. The CDR3 contains 12 residues. CDR3 nucleotides: TGTGCCAGCATGTCAGGGCCCGGGGAGCTGTTTTTT. Its translation: CASMSGPGELFF.

This chain joins TRBV28 and TRBJ2-7; D is ambiguous. The CDR3 contains 12 residues. The germline V gene encodes CDR1 MDHEN and CDR2 SYDVKM. V lost 5 bases and J 7 bases, leaving 12 bases between the germline ends. The CDR3 nucleotides read TGTGCCAGCAGTCTCCAGCCCGGAGAGCAGTACTTC. This sequence encodes CASSLQPGEQYF.

CDR3 DNA: TGTGCCAGCAGGACTGACAGCACAGATACGCAGTATTTT. Residues: CASRTDSTDTQYF. V and J are TRBV6-5 and TRBJ2-3; D remains ambiguous. CDR3 length equals 13 residues. Germline V CDR1 and CDR2: MNHEY, SVGAGI. The V end lost 6 bases, the J end lost 0 bases, and 7 bases lay between the germline ends.

Details on this clonotype: A read error may produce the germline difference seen at one junction end. The chain joins TRBV10-3 to TRBJ1-1; D remains ambiguous. The CDR3 extends over 16 amino acids. CDR1 and CDR2 from the germline V gene are ENHRY and SYGVKD. This chain's CDR3 is CAIAAAGTAKNIEAFF. CDR3 DNA: TGTGCCATCGCCGCGGCTGGAACAGCTAAGAACATTGAAGCTTTCTTT.

Worth noting for this clonotype: This may be a read error, as it is one base from a much larger clone. This chain joins TRBV5-1 and TRBJ2-5, with D possibly matching TRBD1 (6 bases). CDR1 is SGHRS and CDR2 is YFSETQ in the germline V gene. Trimming stripped 2 bases from V and 11 bases from J, with 19 bases between. The length of the CDR3 is 14 residues. The CDR3 sequence is CASSFMSGVDEQYF. Here the CDR3 DNA reads TGCGCCAGCAGCTTTATGTCAGGGGTAGATGAGCAGTACTTC.

The chain couples TRBV12-3 or TRBV12-4 to TRBJ1-2; D remains unclear. The CDR3 contains 13 residues. V dropped 7 bases and J dropped 1 base, with 10 bases sitting between them. In DNA form, the CDR3 reads TGTGCCAGCACCCCACAGAGTAACTATGGCTACACCTTC. Protein sequence: CASTPQSNYGYTF.

This clonotype was detected many times. The chain is built from TRBV27 and TRBJ1-2; D unresolved. The length of the CDR3 is 14 residues. V lost 0 bases and J 0 bases, leaving 5 bases between the germline ends. Germline lookup yields CDR1 MNHEY and CDR2 SMNVEV (reference sequence). CDR3 amino acids: CASSLSGTNYGYTF. DNA of the CDR3: TGTGCCAGCAGTTTATCCGGTACTAACTATGGCTACACCTTC.

This clonotype was observed many times. The chain is built from TRBV12-3 or TRBV12-4 and TRBJ1-4; D remains ambiguous. Trimming took off 3 bases at V and 6 bases at J, with 11 bases between the two ends. CDR3 size: 14 residues. The CDR3 DNA follows: TGTGCCAGCAGTTTGAGACCCGGCGATGAAAAACTGTTTTTT. Translating gives CASSLRPGDEKLFF.

This clonotype was observed a handful of times. The chain uses TRBV6-5 and TRBJ1-2; possible D gene TRBD1, 6 bases. The germline CDR1 and CDR2 sequences are MNHEY and SVGAGI. The CDR3 has 16 amino acids. The V end lost 0 bases, the J end lost 6 bases, and 17 bases lay between the germline ends. CDR3 bases: TGTGCCAGCAGTTACTCGATAGGCAGGGGAAGGGATGGCTACACCTTC. It is translated as CASSYSIGRGRDGYTF.

V and J are TRBV28 and TRBJ2-5, with 9 bases lining up with TRBD1. CDR3 length equals 15 residues. Germline CDR1 reads MDHEN; CDR2 reads SYDVKM. V lost 6 bases and J lost 11; bases outside the gene matches: 16. CDR3 protein: CASSQTGTGTREQYF. The CDR3 DNA reads as TGTGCCAGCAGCCAAACCGGGACAGGGACGCGGGAGCAGTACTTC.

The chain has TRBV20-1 and TRBJ2-1, with D hard to call. V was clipped by 0 bases and J by 5 bases, with 11 bases between them. Germline lookup yields CDR1 DFQATT and CDR2 SNEGSKA (reference sequence). The CDR3 has 14 amino acids. CDR3 nucleotides: TGCAGTGCTAGAGATGATTCTGGTGACAATGAGCAGTTCTTC. Protein sequence: CSARDDSGDNEQFF.

This clonotype has just a few counts. This chain links TRBV28 with TRBJ2-5, with TRBD1 identical over 7 bases. V lost 3 bases and J lost 5; bases outside the gene matches: 6. Germline CDR1 and CDR2: MDHEN and SYDVKM. This CDR3 spans 14 amino acids. CDR3 protein: CASSLTGFRETQYF. The DNA of the CDR3 is TGTGCCAGCAGTTTGACAGGGTTCCGGGAGACCCAGTACTTC.

The chain employs TRBV10-3 and TRBJ2-3; D unresolved. The CDR3 length is 16 residues. With 0 bases removed from V and 0 bases from J, the gap between germline ends came to 10 bases. Per the germline V gene, CDR1 is ENHRY and CDR2 is SYGVKD. CDR3 nucleotide sequence: TGTGCCATCAGTGAGTCCTATGACGGTAGCACAGATACGCAGTATTTT. Translated: CAISESYDGSTDTQYF.

V gene TRBV6-6 combines with J gene TRBJ2-4, with 8 nucleotides matching TRBD1. The J call may be wrong; the DNA end is better matched by TRBJ2-7. Germline CDR1 and CDR2: MNHNY and SVGAGI (reference sequence). The CDR3 has 14 amino acids. The CDR3 region has the DNA TGTGCCAGCATCAGGGGGCAGTGGTCCTACGAGCAGTACTTC. It yields the protein CASIRGQWSYEQYF.

This chain connects TRBV6-6 to TRBJ1-1; D perhaps matches TRBD1 (5 bases). CDR3 size: 14 residues. From germline, CDR1 is MNHNY and CDR2 SVGAGI (reference sequence). Trimming pared 0 bases from V and 7 bases from J, leaving 12 bases between. The CDR3 DNA reads as TGTGCCAGCAGTTACTCGCTTAACGACAGTGAAGCTTTCTTT. Its protein product is CASSYSLNDSEAFF.